The 21 T cell receptor beta chains listed next were all sequenced from one sample in a study of CD8 T cells in Susac syndrome. It was with random hexamers that about 0.45 to 1 ug RNA was reverse transcribed. MiXCR, run by TCRdb on the immunoSEQ multiplex PCR reads, gives a single entry per CDR3 protein. Here the sample spans about 190,000 distinct CDR3 sequences, roughly 92% being singletons. The source material was CD4+ T cells from PBMCs. The receptors come from a human donor in good health.

The CDR3 sequence is CSVEVQQGLNGYTF. In DNA, the CDR3 is TGCAGCGTTGAGGTCCAACAGGGTCTCAATGGCTACACCTTC. The chain couples TRBV29-1 to TRBJ1-2, with a weak D call TRBD1 (6 bases). Looked up from germline, CDR1 is SQVTM and CDR2 is ANQGSEA. V was shortened by 3 bases and J by 6 bases, with 17 bases between the two germline ends. This CDR3 comprises 14 residues. The variable domain in full, completed from reference TRBV29-1 and TRBJ1-2, reads SAVISQKPSRDICQRGTSLTIQCQVDSQVTMMFWYRQQPGQSLTLIATANQGSEATYESGFVIDKFPISRPNLTFSTLTVSNMSPEDSSIYLCSVEVQQGLNGYTFGSGTRLTVV.

The chain is built from TRBV18 and TRBJ2-7, with D perhaps TRBD2 (5 bases). Per the germline V gene, CDR1 is KGHSH and CDR2 is LQKENI. V lost 6 bases and J 0 bases, leaving 12 bases between the germline ends. The CDR3 consists of 14 residues. The DNA of the CDR3 is TGTGCCAGCTCGCTGGGTCGGGGCTCCTACGAGCAGTACTTC. Protein product: CASSLGRGSYEQYF.

The J gene is TRBJ2-5, the V gene TRBV20-1; D is unresolved. The CDR3 contains 12 residues. Trimming shortened V by 2 bases and J by 5 bases, and 9 bases separated the two germline ends. Germline values: CDR1 DFQATT, CDR2 SNEGSKA (reference sequence). The CDR3 DNA follows: TGCAGTGCTAGACCCCAGGCGGAGACCCAGTACTTC. Encoded protein: CSARPQAETQYF.

The CDR3 bases are TGCAGTGCCCTGACAGGGATCGGTCAGCCCCAGCATTTT. This codes for CSALTGIGQPQHF. The J gene is TRBJ1-5, the V gene TRBV20-1; 7 bases match TRBD1. The V gene's germline CDR1 is DFQATT and CDR2 SNEGSKA (reference sequence). J lost 6 bases, V lost 6 bases, and 8 bases had no gene match. This CDR3 is built from 13 residues.

V gene TRBV29-1 combines with J gene TRBJ1-3; the D is unclear. The CDR3 sequence is 11 residues long. The V end lost 7 bases, the J end lost 8 bases, and 12 bases lay between the germline ends. Germline V gene sequence: CDR1 SQVTM, CDR2 ANQGSEA. The CDR3 coding sequence is TGCAGCGCGAGATCCCGGGACACCATATATTTT. Its translation is CSARSRDTIYF.

This sequence joins TRBV29-1 and TRBJ1-1; D unclear. The CDR3 is made up of 13 amino acids. V lost 1 base, J lost 5 bases, and 11 bases lay in between. Germline V gene sequence: CDR1 SQVTM, CDR2 ANQGSEA. The DNA for the CDR3 is TGCAGCGTTGAAGTAAATAGGATTACTGAAGCTTTCTTT. Amino acids: CSVEVNRITEAFF.

V usage is TRBV29-1 and J usage is TRBJ1-5; D uncertain. V was cut by 2 bases and J by 2 bases, with 7 bases left in between. Germline CDR1 reads SQVTM; CDR2 reads ANQGSEA. The CDR3 length is 13 residues. The CDR3 sequence is CSVEMSGNQPQHF. CDR3 DNA: TGCAGCGTTGAAATGAGTGGCAATCAGCCCCAGCATTTT.

The chain is built from TRBV7-8 and TRBJ1-3, with D uncertain. V lost 0 bases to trimming and J lost 4 bases, with 7 bases between them. There are 14 residues in the CDR3. Germline CDR1 SGHVS, CDR2 FQNEAQ. CDR3: CASSLASGGNTIYF. CDR3 nucleotide sequence: TGTGCCAGCAGCTTAGCGTCTGGCGGAAACACCATATATTTT.

This chain connects TRBV5-1 to TRBJ2-5, with TRBD1 identical over 8 bases. Germline values: CDR1 SGHRS, CDR2 YFSETQ. Germline trimming cut 3 bases from V and 2 bases from J; bases unmatched to any gene: 3. The CDR3 sequence is 14 residues long. The CDR3 sequence is CASSYDRGQETQYF. The CDR3 DNA reads TGCGCCAGCAGCTACGACAGGGGTCAAGAGACCCAGTACTTC.

This rearrangement joins TRBV18 to TRBJ1-1, with 10 bases matching TRBD1. Losses at the gene ends were 2 bases for V and 4 bases for J; bases not matched to a gene: 4. The CDR3 runs to 15 residues. CDR1 and CDR2 from the germline V gene are KGHSH and LQKENI. CDR3 coding DNA: TGTGCCAGCTCACCATTAGACAGGGGGCCCACTGAAGCTTTCTTT. This sequence encodes CASSPLDRGPTEAFF.

CDR3 loop: CASSLTLAANQETQYF. DNA of the CDR3: TGTGCCAGCAGCTTAACGCTAGCGGCTAACCAAGAGACCCAGTACTTC. This chain links TRBV7-2 with TRBJ2-5, with 7 bases aligning to TRBD2. In germline, CDR1 is SGHTA, CDR2 FQGNSA. V shed 2 bases and J 0 bases; nucleotides not matched to a gene: 6. The CDR3 loop spans 16 amino acids. The variable domain in full, completed from reference TRBV7-2 and TRBJ2-5, reads GAGVSQSPSNKVTEKGKDVELRCDPISGHTALYWYRQSLGQGLEFLIYFQGNSAPDKSGLPSDRFSAERTGGSVSTLTIQRTQQEDSAVYLCASSLTLAANQETQYFGPGTRLLVL.

CDR3 in DNA: TGCAGTGCTTCCGGGACAGGGTATACAGATACGCAGTATTTT. Amino acids: CSASGTGYTDTQYF. This chain uses TRBV20-1 with TRBJ2-3; 9 nucleotides agree with TRBD1. The CDR3 loop spans 14 amino acids. After removal of 5 bases from V and 3 bases from J, the junction contained 6 bases not matched to a gene. The germline gives CDR1 DFQATT, CDR2 SNEGSKA (reference sequence).

The chain employs TRBV19 and TRBJ2-2; unclear D gene. V shed 5 bases and J shed 7 bases, with 14 bases lying between them. Germline V gene data show CDR1 as LNHDA and CDR2 as SQIVND (reference sequence). The CDR3 loop spans 14 amino acids. CDR3 protein: CASSATPLIGELFF. CDR3 in DNA: TGTGCCAGTAGTGCGACTCCCTTGATCGGGGAGCTGTTTTTT.

The gene calls are TRBV12-3 or TRBV12-4 and TRBJ2-3; no firm D call. The CDR3 covers 16 residues. Trimming pared 5 bases from V and 1 base from J, leaving 16 bases between. CDR3 loop: CASSPLIRGGTDTQYF. The CDR3, as DNA: TGTGCCAGCAGTCCGCTGATCCGTGGTGGCACAGATACGCAGTATTTT.

The genes are TRBV4-1 and TRBJ1-6; D may be TRBD1 (5 bases). Trimming took off 0 bases at V and 8 bases at J, with 14 bases between the two ends. Germline V gene sequence: CDR1 MGHRA, CDR2 YSYEKL. There are 16 residues in the CDR3. DNA of the CDR3: TGCGCCAGCAGCCAAGATCGTGGGGGTGGGTATTCACCCCTCCACTTT. This translates into CASSQDRGGGYSPLHF.

The chain employs TRBV12-3 or TRBV12-4 and TRBJ1-2; D ambiguous. The CDR3 covers 13 residues. V shed 0 bases and J shed 2 bases, with 4 bases lying between them. CDR3 DNA: TGTGCCAGCAGTTTAGCCGAAAACTATGGCTACACCTTC. Its protein is CASSLAENYGYTF.

J is TRBJ2-7 and V is TRBV10-3; maybe TRBD1 (5 bases). The CDR3 loop spans 13 amino acids. V lost 3 bases to trimming and J lost 6 bases, with 12 bases between them. Germline V gene lookup returns CDR1 ENHRY and CDR2 SYGVKD. DNA for the CDR3: TGTGCCATCAGTGACCCCAGGGCCTCCGAGCAGTACTTC. Its protein is CAISDPRASEQYF.

As DNA, the CDR3 is TGTGCCAGTTCGACAGGGGGCTACTACGAGCAGTACTTC. It specifies CASSTGGYYEQYF. The V call is TRBV12-3 or TRBV12-4, the J call TRBJ2-7, with 10 bases aligning to TRBD1. Trimming at V came to 9 bases and at J to 3 bases, leaving 5 bases not matched to a gene. The CDR3 has 13 amino acids.

V is TRBV5-1 and J is TRBJ2-1; D unclear. Trimming removed 3 bases at V and 0 bases at J, with 4 bases between. The CDR3 spans 13 residues. CDR1 is SGHRS and CDR2 is YFSETQ in the germline V gene. The CDR3 DNA sequence: TGCGCCAGCAGCTATAGCTCCTACAATGAGCAGTTCTTC. Encoded protein: CASSYSSYNEQFF.

This clonotype was seen just once. The chain uses TRBV2 and TRBJ2-1; 11 bases align to TRBD2. The germline V gene encodes CDR1 SNHLY and CDR2 FYNNEI. CDR3 length: 19 residues. V gave up 3 bases and J gave up 0 bases; unmatched junction bases: 10. CDR3: CASSETSGAYQGSYNEQFF. The DNA for the CDR3 is TGTGCCAGCAGTGAGACTAGCGGGGCTTATCAGGGCTCCTACAATGAGCAGTTCTTC.

The chain employs TRBV30 and TRBJ2-6; D not resolved. Germline CDR1 GTSNPN, CDR2 SVGIG (reference sequence). This CDR3 comprises 15 residues. Trimming shortened V by 0 bases and J by 0 bases, and 6 bases separated the two germline ends. The CDR3 region has the DNA TGTGCCTGGAGTGTTAGTTTCTCTGGGGCCAACGTCCTGACTTTC. This sequence encodes CAWSVSFSGANVLTF.